The 17 T cell receptor beta chains below were found in one sample sequenced in a study of blood T cell repertoires in COVID-19. The method was immunoSEQ multiplex PCR; TCRdb's version includes in-frame clones alone and lacks a portion of them. The sample shows about 69,000 clones, around 88% of them seen only once. The material sequenced was peripheral blood. These receptors came from a man in his forties with COVID-19, enrolled during active disease.

The chain combines TRBV18 with TRBJ1-2, with D perhaps matching TRBD1 (5 bases). V lost 3 bases and J lost 4, with 15 bases in between. The CDR3 spans 15 residues. Per the germline V gene, CDR1 is KGHSH and CDR2 is LQKENI. CDR3 in amino acids: CASSPLPGKGYGYTF. The CDR3 coding sequence is TGTGCCAGCTCACCCCTCCCAGGGAAGGGCTATGGCTACACCTTC.

The genes are TRBV10-2 and TRBJ1-3, with 7 bases aligning to TRBD1. The ends lost 1 base at V and 0 bases at J; junction bases unmatched: 12. CDR1 and CDR2 from the germline V gene are WSHSY and SAAADI. This CDR3 has 19 residues. The CDR3 loop reads CASSEYPTPTGASGNTIYF. CDR3 DNA sequence: TGCGCCAGCAGTGAGTACCCTACACCAACAGGGGCCTCTGGAAACACCATATATTTT.

The gene calls are TRBV30 and TRBJ1-2; 7 nucleotides match TRBD1. After removal of 0 bases from V and 8 bases from J, the junction contained 6 bases not matched to a gene. This CDR3 contains 13 residues. Germline-derived CDR1 and CDR2 are GTSNPN and SVGIG (reference sequence). As DNA, the CDR3 is TGTGCCTGGAGTGTAGTAGGGGGCGGGGGCTACACCTTC. This codes for CAWSVVGGGGYTF.

The V call is TRBV5-1, the J call TRBJ1-4; TRBD1 is a possible D gene (5 bases). V lost 4 bases to trimming and J lost 1 base, with 11 bases between them. This CDR3 has 15 residues. Germline CDR1 reads SGHRS; CDR2 reads YFSETQ. Here the CDR3 DNA reads TGCGCCAGCAGCCCCGACAGATTAACTAATGAAAAACTGTTTTTT. Translating it yields CASSPDRLTNEKLFF.

V gene TRBV27 combines with J gene TRBJ2-7; D might be TRBD2 (6 bases). Germline assignment: CDR1 MNHEY and CDR2 SMNVEV (reference sequence). The CDR3 is made up of 13 amino acids. Deletions cut 0 bases from V and 6 bases from J, with 9 bases between. This chain's CDR3 is CASSLSLGGEQYF. DNA of the CDR3: TGTGCCAGCAGTTTATCCCTCGGGGGCGAGCAGTACTTC.

The chain has TRBV3-1 (or the pseudogene TRBV3-2) and TRBJ1-3; D unresolved. The CDR3 is made up of 16 amino acids. Germline assignment: CDR1 LGHDT and CDR2 YNNKEL (reference sequence). Trimming left V 0 bases short and J 0 bases short, with 9 bases between. The CDR3 nucleotides are TGTGCCAGCAGCCAAGATCGTGGCAGCTCTGGAAACACCATATATTTT. Amino acid sequence: CASSQDRGSSGNTIYF.

V usage is TRBV6-5 and J usage is TRBJ1-2; 7 bases align to TRBD1. V trimming: 6 bases; J trimming: 8 bases; junction bases outside the gene matches: 9. Germline V gene data show CDR1 as MNHEY and CDR2 as SVGAGI. CDR3 length: 13 residues. CDR3 residues: CASSTDRVGGYTF. The CDR3 nucleotides read TGTGCCAGCAGCACTGACAGGGTTGGAGGCTACACCTTC.

This rearrangement joins TRBV5-1 to TRBJ2-5; 7 bases are shared with TRBD1. The CDR3 extends over 15 amino acids. Trimming at V came to 2 bases and at J to 4 bases, leaving 8 bases not matched to a gene. Germline CDR1 SGHRS, CDR2 YFSETQ. The CDR3, as DNA: TGCGCCAGCAGCTTTAGGGGACAGCCCCCAGAGACCCAGTACTTC. Translation: CASSFRGQPPETQYF.

This clone was counted a few times. The chain joins TRBV2 to TRBJ2-7, with a possible D match to TRBD2 (6 bases). The CDR3 consists of 14 residues. The V end was cut by 1 base, the J end by 3 bases, with 10 bases between. Germline values: CDR1 SNHLY, CDR2 FYNNEI. DNA of the CDR3: TGTGCCAGCAGTGAAGGACTAGGCCACTACGAGCAGTACTTC. Protein: CASSEGLGHYEQYF.

This clone appeared a single time. The CDR3 reads CASSQGRRGLSYNEQFF. The CDR3 DNA follows: TGTGCCAGCAGCCAAGGGAGGCGGGGGCTCTCCTACAATGAGCAGTTCTTC. The chain carries TRBV4-2 and TRBJ2-1; weak D call: TRBD2 (7 bases). V lost 1 base to trimming and J lost 0 bases, with 13 bases between them. This CDR3 has 17 residues. Germline values: CDR1 LGHNA, CDR2 YNFKEQ.

The chain employs TRBV28 and TRBJ1-5; a possible D gene is TRBD1 (6 bases). V was cut by 5 bases and J by 2 bases, with 25 bases left in between. CDR1 is MDHEN and CDR2 is SYDVKM in the germline V gene. This CDR3 is built from 19 residues. CDR3: CASSPRTDTGTTGNQPQHF. The CDR3 DNA reads as TGTGCCAGCAGTCCAAGAACGGATACCGGGACAACGGGCAATCAGCCCCAGCATTTT.

V and J are TRBV6-5 and TRBJ2-7, with 8 bases aligning to TRBD1. The germline V gene has CDR1 MNHEY and CDR2 SVGAGI. The CDR3 runs 16 residues. The V and J ends lost 2 bases and 4 bases, in that order; junction bases with no gene match: 10. This CDR3 is CASSYASGGGPYEQYF. As DNA, the CDR3 is TGTGCCAGCAGTTACGCGTCAGGGGGCGGCCCTTACGAGCAGTACTTC.

This clone was detected a few times. V gene TRBV19 combines with J gene TRBJ1-5; D may be TRBD1 (5 bases). V dropped 6 bases and J dropped 7 bases, with 13 bases sitting between them. The CDR3 covers 13 residues. CDR1 and CDR2 (germline): LNHDA, SQIVND (reference sequence). The CDR3 DNA reads TGTGCCAGTAGAGGCCAGGGAAACCAGCCCCAGCATTTT. Protein: CASRGQGNQPQHF. The full variable domain, in which reference TRBV19 and TRBJ1-5 provide the parts outside the CDR3, is DGGITQSPKYLFRKEGQNVTLSCEQNLNHDAMYWYRQDPGQGLRLIYYSQIVNDFQKGDIAEGYSVSREKKESFPLTVTSAQKNPTAFYLCASRGQGNQPQHFGDGTRLSIL.

The chain is built from TRBV30 and TRBJ2-2, with TRBD1 as a possible D gene (5 bases). CDR1 is GTSNPN and CDR2 is SVGIG in the germline V gene (reference sequence). This CDR3 region has 13 residues. With 7 bases removed from V and 6 bases from J, the gap between germline ends came to 15 bases. The CDR3 region has the DNA TGTGCCTTCGACAGCTTTTTATCCGGGGAGCTGTTTTTT. Its protein is CAFDSFLSGELFF.

In this sample, this clone turned up a few times. This chain links TRBV11-3 with TRBJ1-1; no definite D call. This CDR3 contains 13 residues. Trimming shortened V by 0 bases and J by 8 bases, and 10 bases separated the two germline ends. Germline CDR1 is SGHNT and CDR2 is YENEEA. The DNA for the CDR3 is TGTGCCAGCAGCTTAGATGTGACTCAAGAAGCTTTCTTT. Its translation is CASSLDVTQEAFF. Complete variable domain (other parts from reference TRBV11-3 and TRBJ1-1): EAGVVQSPRYKIIEKKQPVAFWCNPISGHNTLYWYLQNLGQGPELLIRYENEEAVDDSQLPKDRFSAERLKGVDSTLKIQPAELGDSAVYLCASSLDVTQEAFFGQGTRLTVV.

The V gene is TRBV7-9, the J gene TRBJ1-1, with 7 bases aligning to TRBD1. The CDR3 runs to 13 residues. V shed 7 bases and J 3 bases; nucleotides not matched to a gene: 5. Germline V gene lookup returns CDR1 SEHNR and CDR2 FQNEAQ (reference sequence). In nucleotides, the CDR3 is TGTGCCAGCAAGCGACAGGGAGACACTGAAGCTTTCTTT. Amino acid sequence: CASKRQGDTEAFF.

The chain joins TRBV18 to TRBJ2-1; maybe TRBD2 (6 bases). The CDR3 extends over 14 amino acids. Germline lookup yields CDR1 KGHSH and CDR2 LQKENI. Trimming left V 6 bases short and J 8 bases short, with 17 bases between. The CDR3 region has the DNA TGTGCCAGCTCCACCCATAGTGGCGGGGATGAGCAGTTCTTC. Its translation is CASSTHSGGDEQFF.